This T cell receptor beta chain was recovered during a study of CD8 T cells in Susac syndrome. A quantity of roughly 0.5 to 1 ug RNA underwent reverse transcription using random hexamers. The authors amplified TCR beta CDR3 across 54 Vbeta and 13 Jbeta using immunoSEQ multiplex PCR. TCRdb called the immunoSEQ multiplex PCR reads again in MiXCR, with one record for every CDR3 protein. The sample has 170,000 or so distinct CDR3 sequences, approximately 93% seen once. There are 16 residues in the CDR3. V dropped 4 bases and J dropped 2; count of bases not matched to a gene: 9. Germline loops: CDR1 SGHRS, CDR2 YFSETQ. Study-wide results and caveats: The study conceded that relatively few individuals underwent its TCR sequencing and HLA analysis.

Concerning this clonotype: What it binds is unknown.

The authors carried out high-throughput sequencing of TCR beta. They applied it to CD8+ and CD4+ T cells obtained from blood. The genes are TRBV5-1 and TRBJ2-7; 10 bases agree with TRBD1. The TCR comes from a human donor with multiple sclerosis. The sequenced material came from CD4+ T cells from PBMCs. This CDR3 is CASSQSWGQGTYEQYF. The CDR3 bases are TGCGCCAGCAGCCAGTCGTGGGGACAGGGGACCTACGAGCAGTACTTC.